These 21 T cell receptor beta chains originate from one sample sequenced in a study of T cell changes during pregnancy in multiple sclerosis. Only in-frame clones appear in the TCRdb table, and some are missing; sequencing was by immunoSEQ multiplex PCR. This table holds approximately 60,000 clones, approximately 94% found once. The sample here was CD8+ T cells from peripheral blood mononuclear cells, taken in the third trimester of pregnancy. The receptors were sampled from a female donor with multiple sclerosis, enrolled in a pregnancy study.

This clone was picked up one time. The CDR3 loop is CASSIFFLETQYF. The CDR3 DNA follows: TGTGCCAGTAGTATATTTTTTCTGGAGACCCAGTACTTC. The chain carries TRBV19 and TRBJ2-5; D is unclear. This CDR3 is 13 amino acids long. The V gene lost 2 bases and the J gene lost 5 bases, with 9 bases spanning the gap. Germline lookup yields CDR1 LNHDA and CDR2 SQIVND (reference sequence).

The chain recombines TRBV5-1 with TRBJ1-1; 10 nucleotides match TRBD1. The trim removed 6 bases at V and 3 bases at J, leaving 11 bases unmatched. Looked up from germline, CDR1 is SGHRS and CDR2 is YFSETQ. The CDR3 consists of 16 residues. Here the CDR3 reads CASTSATDRGDTEAFF. The CDR3 nucleotides read TGCGCCAGCACCTCGGCTACGGACAGGGGGGACACTGAAGCTTTCTTT.

This clone has only one observation. The chain is built from TRBV27 and TRBJ2-2; a possible D gene is TRBD2 (6 bases). This CDR3 comprises 12 residues. CDR1 MNHEY and CDR2 SMNVEV come from the germline V gene (reference sequence). V was pared by 10 bases and J by 7 bases, with 13 bases between. The CDR3: CATLRRGGELFF. DNA for the CDR3: TGTGCCACCCTGCGGAGGGGCGGGGAGCTGTTTTTT.

The chain employs TRBV7-9 and TRBJ2-1, with D perhaps TRBD2 (5 bases). Between the trimmed V and J ends, which lost 2 bases and 0 bases, there was a span of 8 bases. Per germline, CDR1 SEHNR and CDR2 FQNEAQ (reference sequence). The CDR3 sequence is 15 residues long. For the CDR3, the DNA is TGTGCCAGCAGCTTACCGGGGTTCTCCTACAATGAGCAGTTCTTC. Encoded protein: CASSLPGFSYNEQFF.

This clone was observed once. The chain is built from TRBV5-6 and TRBJ1-6; D is unclear. The germline V and J ends were trimmed by 4 bases and 7 bases, with 12 bases remaining between them. The CDR3 spans 14 residues. CDR1 is SGHDT and CDR2 is YYEEEE in the germline V gene. This CDR3 is CASSGGLGNSPLHF. DNA of the CDR3: TGTGCCAGCAGCGGCGGACTCGGGAATTCACCCCTCCACTTT.

The chain couples TRBV5-1 to TRBJ2-3; tentatively, D is TRBD2 (6 bases). In germline, CDR1 is SGHRS, CDR2 YFSETQ. Trimming took 3 bases from V and 5 from J, leaving 16 bases between them. The CDR3 has 15 amino acids. The CDR3 region is CASSSGQMGGDTQYF. The CDR3 nucleotides read TGCGCCAGCAGCTCCGGGCAGATGGGGGGAGATACGCAGTATTTT.

The chain links TRBV7-7 to TRBJ2-5, with 10 bases fitting TRBD2. CDR1 and CDR2 (germline): SSHAT, FNYEAQ (reference sequence). Germline trimming cut 5 bases from V and 1 base from J; bases unmatched to any gene: 16. There are 19 residues in the CDR3. The DNA for the CDR3 is TGTGCCAGCAGCAATAGGGTCCTAGCGGGAGAAGAGGGCCAAGAGACCCAGTACTTC. Amino acid sequence: CASSNRVLAGEEGQETQYF.

This chain uses TRBV7-9 with TRBJ1-1, with D possibly TRBD1 on 6 matching bases. Germline V lookup: CDR1 SEHNR, CDR2 FQNEAQ (reference sequence). The CDR3 consists of 15 residues. Trimming stripped 1 base from V and 3 bases from J, with 12 bases between. Written as DNA, the CDR3 is TGTGCCAGCAGCTTAGTGGGGGGGCCTGACACTGAAGCTTTCTTT. As protein: CASSLVGGPDTEAFF.

The chain uses TRBV4-1 and TRBJ1-2, with D uncertain. The V gene's germline CDR1 is MGHRA and CDR2 YSYEKL. Trimming removed 0 bases from V and 5 bases from J, with 13 bases in between. The CDR3 extends over 15 amino acids. The CDR3 DNA is TGCGCCAGCAGCCAAGAAGGAGGGCCGAGGTATGGCTACACCTTC. Its translation: CASSQEGGPRYGYTF.

The J gene is TRBJ2-3, the V gene TRBV7-3; 11 bases are shared with TRBD2. The CDR3 loop spans 15 amino acids. Germline V gene sequence: CDR1 SGHTA, CDR2 FQGTGA. Unmatched junction bases numbered 5, after V lost 4 bases and J lost 5 bases. In DNA form, the CDR3 reads TGTGCCAGCAGCTCCGGGACTAGCGGTATAGATACGCAGTATTTT. Encoded protein: CASSSGTSGIDTQYF.

V is TRBV6-4 and J is TRBJ2-1, with 9 bases identical to TRBD2. CDR1 and CDR2 from the germline V gene are MRHNA and SNTAGT. The CDR3 is made up of 15 amino acids. Trimming cost V 6 bases and J 8 bases; bases outside gene matches: 11. Written as DNA, the CDR3 is TGTGCCAGCAGCCGCGCTAGCGGGACTTACGATGAGCAGTTCTTC. It specifies CASSRASGTYDEQFF.

This clone was recorded once. This chain uses TRBV19 with TRBJ2-1; a weak D match, TRBD1 (6 bases). CDR1 is LNHDA and CDR2 is SQIVND in the germline V gene (reference sequence). Trimming left V 3 bases short and J 3 bases short, with 6 bases between. The CDR3 is made up of 13 amino acids. The CDR3 protein is CASSMDSYNEQFF. In nucleotides, the CDR3 is TGTGCCAGTAGTATGGACAGCTACAATGAGCAGTTCTTC.

The chain is built from TRBV5-1 and TRBJ1-2, with 7 nucleotides matching TRBD1. Germline V gene data show CDR1 as SGHRS and CDR2 as YFSETQ. The V gene end was trimmed by 4 bases and the J gene end by 7 bases; junction bases not matched to a gene: 16. The CDR3 has 16 residues. The CDR3 region has the DNA TGCGCCAGCAGCCCCTTACCTACTGACAGGGTTGGTGGCTACACCTTC. This gives the protein CASSPLPTDRVGGYTF.

The chain joins TRBV6-5 to TRBJ2-7; D not certain. CDR3 size: 13 residues. Germline values: CDR1 MNHEY, CDR2 SVGAGI. Trimming cost V 2 bases and J 4 bases, with 9 bases left between them. CDR3 nucleotides: TGTGCCAGCAGTTACGGGCAGAGTTACGAGCAGTACTTC. Translating it yields CASSYGQSYEQYF.

The chain uses TRBV7-6 and TRBJ2-2; 7 bases map to TRBD1. The CDR3 loop spans 19 amino acids. V lost 2 bases to trimming and J lost 2 bases; unmatched junction nucleotides: 14. In germline, CDR1 is SGHVS, CDR2 FNYEAQ. In nucleotides, the CDR3 is TGTGCCAGCAGCTTACCGGGACAGAGAAGATTTGGTAACACCGGGGAGCTGTTTTTT. Its translation is CASSLPGQRRFGNTGELFF.

The rearrangement joins TRBV13 to TRBJ2-5; 7 bases map to TRBD2. Trimming removed 0 bases from V and 5 bases from J; junction bases left unmatched: 6. CDR1 PRHDT and CDR2 FYEKMQ come from the germline V gene (reference sequence). The CDR3 loop spans 15 amino acids. CDR3 region: CASSLGPGGLETQYF. The CDR3 DNA is TGTGCCAGCAGCTTAGGCCCGGGGGGTTTGGAGACCCAGTACTTC.

The chain joins TRBV27 to TRBJ2-1, with 9 positions matching TRBD2. Per germline, CDR1 MNHEY and CDR2 SMNVEV (reference sequence). V gave up 7 bases and J gave up 0 bases; unmatched junction bases: 4. CDR3 length: 15 residues. The CDR3 loop reads CASTSGTSSYNEQFF. The CDR3 nucleotides read TGTGCCAGCACTAGCGGGACGAGCTCCTACAATGAGCAGTTCTTC.

The genes are TRBV28 and TRBJ2-1, with 13 positions matching TRBD2. The CDR3 is 16 residues long. CDR1 MDHEN and CDR2 SYDVKM come from the germline V gene. J lost 6 bases, V lost 6 bases, and 8 bases had no gene match. CDR3 sequence: CASSPGLAGYFNEQFF. CDR3 nucleotide sequence: TGTGCCAGCAGCCCGGGACTAGCGGGATATTTCAATGAGCAGTTCTTC.

This clone was seen at least ten times. The chain uses TRBV5-3 and TRBJ2-7, with TRBD2 as a possible D gene (6 bases). TRBV5-3 is treated as an ORF (open reading frame) with a function not yet certain. The CDR3 is 18 amino acids. The V gene lost 0 bases and the J gene lost 2 bases, with 21 bases spanning the gap. DNA of the CDR3: TGTGCCAGAAGCTTGGGCAAACCGGCTAGCGAATGCGCCTACGAGCAGTACTTC. This gives the protein CARSLGKPASECAYEQYF.

V gene TRBV5-1 combines with J gene TRBJ1-2, with TRBD1 as a possible D gene (5 bases). V was clipped by 1 base and J by 4 bases, with 14 bases between them. Germline CDR1 reads SGHRS; CDR2 reads YFSETQ. The CDR3 extends over 15 amino acids. As DNA, the CDR3 is TGCGCCAGCAGCTTGTACTACAAAGGGGTCTATGGCTACACCTTC. Amino acids: CASSLYYKGVYGYTF.

The CDR3 is CASSLATGEIYEQYF. CDR3 DNA sequence: TGTGCCAGCAGCTTAGCTACGGGAGAGATATACGAGCAGTACTTC. The chain has TRBV7-9 and TRBJ2-7; D perhaps matches TRBD2 (6 bases). Germline loops: CDR1 SEHNR, CDR2 FQNEAQ (reference sequence). V was shortened by 0 bases and J by 4 bases, with 13 bases between the two germline ends. The CDR3 consists of 15 residues. Complete variable domain (other parts from reference TRBV7-9 and TRBJ2-7): DTGVSQNPRHKITKRGQNVTFRCDPISEHNRLYWYRQTLGQGPEFLTYFQNEAQLEKSRLLSDRFSAERPKGSFSTLEIQRTEQGDSAMYLCASSLATGEIYEQYFGPGTRLTVT.